The 11 T cell receptor beta chains reported below all come from one sample, sequenced in a study of beta chain features in type 1 diabetes. The sequenced template was cDNA made from the entire isolated RNA. TCRdb's copy holds only in-frame clones and misses some; the assay was immunoSEQ multiplex PCR. Of about 210,000 clones listed, roughly 11% were seen once; the top ten hold about 1.2%. Sequencing input: central memory CD4+ T cells from blood. The receptor set was obtained from a man between 18 and 29 years old in good health.

There are a few counts of this clone. The rearrangement joins TRBV5-1 to TRBJ1-5; the D gene is possibly TRBD1 (6 bases). CDR3 length: 16 residues. V lost 4 bases and J 6 bases, leaving 20 bases between the germline ends. In germline, CDR1 is SGHRS, CDR2 YFSETQ. In nucleotides, the CDR3 is TGCGCCAGCAGCATAGGGCAGGGGATGTCGCCTCAGCCCCAGCATTTT. Translating gives CASSIGQGMSPQPQHF.

The chain has TRBV7-9 and TRBJ2-5; D gene uncertain. Germline CDR1 is SEHNR and CDR2 is FQNEAQ (reference sequence). The V gene lost 2 bases and the J gene lost 7 bases, with 8 bases spanning the gap. The CDR3 runs 12 residues. As DNA, the CDR3 is TGTGCCAGCAGCTTACAGGACGGGACCCAGTACTTC. It is translated as CASSLQDGTQYF.

The chain has TRBV29-1 and TRBJ2-1; D is possibly TRBD2 (6 bases). V shed 2 bases and J shed 9 bases, with 20 bases lying between them. CDR1 and CDR2 from the germline V gene are SQVTM and ANQGSEA. This CDR3 spans 15 amino acids. CDR3 in DNA: TGCAGCGTTGAACAAGGGACTGGGTTGGCAGTTGAGCAGTTCTTC. Amino acid sequence: CSVEQGTGLAVEQFF.

This clone was seen a few times. This sequence joins TRBV19 and TRBJ2-1, with TRBD2 identical over 9 bases. The CDR3 extends over 15 amino acids. Germline V lookup: CDR1 LNHDA, CDR2 SQIVND (reference sequence). V was clipped by 5 bases and J by 2 bases; unmatched bases: 4. The CDR3, as DNA: TGTGCCAGTAGTCCTAGGACTAGCGCCTACAATGAGCAGTTCTTC. It translates to CASSPRTSAYNEQFF.

V usage is TRBV5-4 and J usage is TRBJ2-7; D may correspond to TRBD1 or TRBD2 (5 bases each). V lost 6 bases, J lost 6 bases, and 13 bases lay in between. CDR1 and CDR2 from the germline V gene are SGHNT and YYREEE (reference sequence). This CDR3 is 12 amino acids long. CDR3 loop: CASTSPGTEQYF. The CDR3 region has the DNA TGTGCCAGCACCTCCCCAGGGACCGAGCAGTACTTC.

The rearrangement joins TRBV29-1 to TRBJ1-1; D call uncertain. The CDR3 consists of 12 residues. The V end lost 7 bases, the J end lost 0 bases, and 9 bases lay between the germline ends. Germline CDR1 SQVTM, CDR2 ANQGSEA. This CDR3 is CSGERMNTEAFF. The CDR3, as DNA: TGCAGCGGAGAACGGATGAACACTGAAGCTTTCTTT. Full variable domain (rest looked up from reference TRBV29-1 and TRBJ1-1): SAVISQKPSRDICQRGTSLTIQCQVDSQVTMMFWYRQQPGQSLTLIATANQGSEATYESGFVIDKFPISRPNLTFSTLTVSNMSPEDSSIYLCSGERMNTEAFFGQGTRLTVV.

The chain combines TRBV9 with TRBJ2-7; 7 nucleotides align to TRBD2. The CDR3 is 17 residues long. Germline CDR1 and CDR2: SGDLS and YYNGEE. V shed 3 bases and J 2 bases; nucleotides not matched to a gene: 14. The CDR3 loop is CASSAEAGRDSPYEQYF. In nucleotides, the CDR3 is TGTGCCAGCAGCGCGGAAGCTGGGAGGGACTCCCCCTACGAGCAGTACTTC.

The rearrangement links TRBV6-6 to TRBJ2-7; D possibly corresponds to TRBD2 (6 bases). The CDR3 length is 16 residues. V was shortened by 2 bases and J by 2 bases, with 16 bases between the two germline ends. Per germline, CDR1 MNHNY and CDR2 SVGAGI (reference sequence). The CDR3 loop is CASSYRPAEGAYEQYF. The CDR3 DNA is TGTGCCAGCAGTTACCGGCCGGCGGAGGGAGCCTACGAGCAGTACTTC.

The V and J genes are TRBV11-2 and TRBJ2-2, with 13 bases fitting TRBD2. The CDR3 totals 17 residues. CDR1 is SGHAT and CDR2 is FQNNGV in the germline V gene. The V gene end was trimmed by 6 bases and the J gene end by 6 bases; junction bases not matched to a gene: 10. The CDR3 DNA reads TGTGCCAGCAGACCCCGGGGGACTAGCGGGAAATCCGGGGAGCTGTTTTTT. This gives the protein CASRPRGTSGKSGELFF.

This clone was picked up a small number of times. V and J are TRBV7-2 and TRBJ2-5, with D unclear. Germline CDR1 reads SGHTA; CDR2 reads FQGNSA. The V and J ends lost 2 bases and 6 bases respectively, with 7 bases between them. This CDR3 is 12 amino acids long. CDR3 residues: CASSLPVKTQYF. DNA of the CDR3: TGTGCCAGCAGCTTACCCGTGAAGACCCAGTACTTC.

This clone was picked up a small number of times. In DNA, the CDR3 is TGTGCCAGCAGCCCGACTACCGGGGAGCTGTTTTTT. This translates into CASSPTTGELFF. The rearrangement uses TRBV7-2 and TRBJ2-2; D is ambiguous. The CDR3 contains 12 residues. Trimming removed 5 bases from V and 5 bases from J, with 6 bases in between. Germline V CDR1 and CDR2: SGHTA, FQGNSA.